Below, 15 T cell receptor beta chains from the same sample are listed, as sequenced in a study of shared clonotypes between healthy human individuals. TCRdb keeps only in-frame clones here, not all; method: immunoSEQ multiplex PCR. This sample has about 110,000 clones; under 70% occur once, and the top ten carry about 24%. Material: memory CD8+ T cells sorted from blood. The subset is: CD45RO+ cells pooled with CCR7-negative TemRA cells. The source of these receptors is a woman in her thirties in good health.

This rearrangement joins TRBV9 to TRBJ2-7; D is possibly TRBD2 (5 bases). This CDR3 contains 14 residues. Germline assignment: CDR1 SGDLS and CDR2 YYNGEE. V was trimmed by 4 bases and J by 0 bases, leaving 11 bases between them. CDR3 protein: CASSLTGSSYEQYF. Here the CDR3 DNA reads TGTGCCAGCAGCTTAACGGGGAGCTCCTACGAGCAGTACTTC.

The chain links TRBV15 to TRBJ1-5; D possibly corresponds to TRBD1 (6 bases). Trimming cost V 5 bases and J 1 base, with 12 bases left between them. The CDR3 runs 15 residues. CDR1 is LNHNV, CDR2 YYDKDF, per germline (reference sequence). CDR3 residues: CATSGGQMSNQPQHF. The CDR3 DNA sequence: TGTGCCACCAGCGGAGGACAGATGAGCAATCAGCCCCAGCATTTT.

This rearrangement joins TRBV27 to TRBJ1-3, with D maybe TRBD1 (5 bases). The CDR3 sequence is 15 residues long. The germline CDR1 and CDR2 sequences are MNHEY and SMNVEV (reference sequence). V lost 5 bases and J 4 bases, leaving 15 bases between the germline ends. The CDR3 sequence is CASSVYRGDGNTIYF. CDR3 DNA sequence: TGTGCCAGCAGTGTTTATAGGGGAGACGGAAACACCATATATTTT.

The chain employs TRBV6-6 and TRBJ2-3, with no clear D. Trimming took off 1 base at V and 5 bases at J, with 16 bases between the two ends. The CDR3 runs 16 residues. Germline CDR1 is MNHNY and CDR2 is SVGAGI (reference sequence). DNA of the CDR3: TGTGCCAGCAGTTACTTTTCGAAAGGGCATGAAGATACGCAGTATTTT. Encoded protein: CASSYFSKGHEDTQYF.

This clone turned up a few times. V and J are TRBV6-5 and TRBJ2-3, with 7 bases that match TRBD2. Trimming removed 4 bases from V and 5 bases from J; junction bases left unmatched: 3. Per the germline V gene, CDR1 is MNHEY and CDR2 is SVGAGI. There are 13 residues in the CDR3. DNA for the CDR3: TGTGCCAGCAGTTGGCGGGGGAGAGATACGCAGTATTTT. Translation gives CASSWRGRDTQYF.

V and J are TRBV9 and TRBJ2-5; maybe TRBD2 (6 bases). From germline, CDR1 is SGDLS and CDR2 YYNGEE. This CDR3 spans 14 amino acids. Trimming stripped 0 bases from V and 11 bases from J, with 17 bases between. For the CDR3, the DNA is TGTGCCAGCAGCGTAGTGGGCGGCCCGGGAGAGCAGTACTTC. Translated: CASSVVGGPGEQYF.

This clone showed up just a few times. The CDR3 bases are TGTGCCAGCAGTGAAGCCGATTACTACGAGCAGTACTTC. Its translation is CASSEADYYEQYF. This chain joins TRBV2 and TRBJ2-7; no clear D gene. Germline V gene lookup returns CDR1 SNHLY and CDR2 FYNNEI. The V end lost 0 bases, the J end lost 3 bases, and 6 bases lay between the germline ends. The CDR3 length is 13 residues.

This clone was detected once. The chain couples TRBV19 to TRBJ1-1; D may be TRBD1 (6 bases). CDR3 size: 16 residues. Germline V gene lookup returns CDR1 LNHDA and CDR2 SQIVND (reference sequence). V was shortened by 6 bases and J by 1 base, with 18 bases between the two germline ends. The CDR3 coding sequence is TGTGCCAGTAGCCCCAGGGGATCCGGACAGAACACTGAAGCTTTCTTT. Residues: CASSPRGSGQNTEAFF.

Many counts were recorded for this clone. This chain connects TRBV9 to TRBJ1-2; D unclear. Germline V gene lookup returns CDR1 SGDLS and CDR2 YYNGEE. This CDR3 has 18 amino acids. V was trimmed by 3 bases and J by 4 bases, leaving 25 bases between them. Here the CDR3 DNA reads TGTGCCAGCAGCGACCACGACGGTGACCTTGCGCCACTCTATGGCTACACCTTC. Translating it yields CASSDHDGDLAPLYGYTF. Complete variable domain (other parts from reference TRBV9 and TRBJ1-2): DSGVTQTPKHLITATGQRVTLRCSPRSGDLSVYWYQQSLDQGLQFLIQYYNGEERAKGNILERFSAQQFPDLHSELNLSSLELGDSALYFCASSDHDGDLAPLYGYTFGSGTRLTVV.

V is TRBV27 and J is TRBJ1-1, with 7 positions matching TRBD1. The germline CDR1 and CDR2 sequences are MNHEY and SMNVEV (reference sequence). Trimming at V came to 8 bases and at J to 6 bases, leaving 30 bases not matched to a gene. The CDR3 is 20 residues long. The CDR3 nucleotides read TGTGCCAGCCGTTCCACAGGGGCCGATCCGCCCCCGATACAGGTCGCTGAAGCTTTCTTT. Translation: CASRSTGADPPPIQVAEAFF.

The CDR3 DNA is TGTGCCAGCAGCCTATACCGGTACCAAGAGACCCAGTACTTC. Translation gives CASSLYRYQETQYF. The rearrangement links TRBV5-6 to TRBJ2-5; D not certain. Germline assignment: CDR1 SGHDT and CDR2 YYEEEE. This CDR3 has 14 residues. With 4 bases removed from V and 0 bases from J, the gap between germline ends came to 10 bases. Filled out from reference TRBV5-6 and TRBJ2-5, the complete variable domain reads DAGVTQSPTHLIKTRGQQVTLRCSPKSGHDTVSWYQQALGQGPQFIFQYYEEEERQRGNFPDRFSGHQFPNYSSELNVNALLLGDSALYLCASSLYRYQETQYFGPGTRLLVL.

This chain links TRBV30 with TRBJ2-1; 8 nucleotides agree with TRBD2. V trimming: 3 bases; J trimming: 0 bases; junction bases outside the gene matches: 4. This CDR3 contains 15 residues. Germline V gene data show CDR1 as GTSNPN and CDR2 as SVGIG (reference sequence). The CDR3 DNA is TGTGCCTGGAGGGCCGGGACTAGCTCCTACAATGAGCAGTTCTTC. Translating it yields CAWRAGTSSYNEQFF.

This clone was counted a single time. This sequence joins TRBV21-1 and TRBJ2-5; the table's D call TRBD2 went unverified against the DNA. TRBV21-1 is labeled a pseudogene. The CDR3 is 11 residues long. The CDR3 here is CASSAGKTQYF. The CDR3 DNA reads as TGTGCCAGCTCCGCCGGGAAGACCCAGTACTTC.

The chain uses TRBV10-3 and TRBJ2-5; 9 bases match TRBD1. The J call may be wrong; the DNA end is better matched by TRBJ2-7. This CDR3 has 14 residues. Germline V gene sequence: CDR1 ENHRY, CDR2 SYGVKD. The CDR3 reads CAIREGQGIGEQYF. CDR3 DNA: TGTGCCATCAGGGAGGGACAGGGCATAGGCGAGCAGTACTTC.

The chain links TRBV4-1 to TRBJ2-2, with 14 bases fitting TRBD2. Trimming cost V 1 base and J 5 bases; bases outside gene matches: 6. Germline CDR1 and CDR2: MGHRA and YSYEKL. The CDR3 is made up of 18 amino acids. The CDR3 region is CASSQGGLAGVGTGELFF. In DNA, the CDR3 is TGCGCCAGCAGCCAAGGGGGACTAGCGGGAGTAGGGACCGGGGAGCTGTTTTTT.